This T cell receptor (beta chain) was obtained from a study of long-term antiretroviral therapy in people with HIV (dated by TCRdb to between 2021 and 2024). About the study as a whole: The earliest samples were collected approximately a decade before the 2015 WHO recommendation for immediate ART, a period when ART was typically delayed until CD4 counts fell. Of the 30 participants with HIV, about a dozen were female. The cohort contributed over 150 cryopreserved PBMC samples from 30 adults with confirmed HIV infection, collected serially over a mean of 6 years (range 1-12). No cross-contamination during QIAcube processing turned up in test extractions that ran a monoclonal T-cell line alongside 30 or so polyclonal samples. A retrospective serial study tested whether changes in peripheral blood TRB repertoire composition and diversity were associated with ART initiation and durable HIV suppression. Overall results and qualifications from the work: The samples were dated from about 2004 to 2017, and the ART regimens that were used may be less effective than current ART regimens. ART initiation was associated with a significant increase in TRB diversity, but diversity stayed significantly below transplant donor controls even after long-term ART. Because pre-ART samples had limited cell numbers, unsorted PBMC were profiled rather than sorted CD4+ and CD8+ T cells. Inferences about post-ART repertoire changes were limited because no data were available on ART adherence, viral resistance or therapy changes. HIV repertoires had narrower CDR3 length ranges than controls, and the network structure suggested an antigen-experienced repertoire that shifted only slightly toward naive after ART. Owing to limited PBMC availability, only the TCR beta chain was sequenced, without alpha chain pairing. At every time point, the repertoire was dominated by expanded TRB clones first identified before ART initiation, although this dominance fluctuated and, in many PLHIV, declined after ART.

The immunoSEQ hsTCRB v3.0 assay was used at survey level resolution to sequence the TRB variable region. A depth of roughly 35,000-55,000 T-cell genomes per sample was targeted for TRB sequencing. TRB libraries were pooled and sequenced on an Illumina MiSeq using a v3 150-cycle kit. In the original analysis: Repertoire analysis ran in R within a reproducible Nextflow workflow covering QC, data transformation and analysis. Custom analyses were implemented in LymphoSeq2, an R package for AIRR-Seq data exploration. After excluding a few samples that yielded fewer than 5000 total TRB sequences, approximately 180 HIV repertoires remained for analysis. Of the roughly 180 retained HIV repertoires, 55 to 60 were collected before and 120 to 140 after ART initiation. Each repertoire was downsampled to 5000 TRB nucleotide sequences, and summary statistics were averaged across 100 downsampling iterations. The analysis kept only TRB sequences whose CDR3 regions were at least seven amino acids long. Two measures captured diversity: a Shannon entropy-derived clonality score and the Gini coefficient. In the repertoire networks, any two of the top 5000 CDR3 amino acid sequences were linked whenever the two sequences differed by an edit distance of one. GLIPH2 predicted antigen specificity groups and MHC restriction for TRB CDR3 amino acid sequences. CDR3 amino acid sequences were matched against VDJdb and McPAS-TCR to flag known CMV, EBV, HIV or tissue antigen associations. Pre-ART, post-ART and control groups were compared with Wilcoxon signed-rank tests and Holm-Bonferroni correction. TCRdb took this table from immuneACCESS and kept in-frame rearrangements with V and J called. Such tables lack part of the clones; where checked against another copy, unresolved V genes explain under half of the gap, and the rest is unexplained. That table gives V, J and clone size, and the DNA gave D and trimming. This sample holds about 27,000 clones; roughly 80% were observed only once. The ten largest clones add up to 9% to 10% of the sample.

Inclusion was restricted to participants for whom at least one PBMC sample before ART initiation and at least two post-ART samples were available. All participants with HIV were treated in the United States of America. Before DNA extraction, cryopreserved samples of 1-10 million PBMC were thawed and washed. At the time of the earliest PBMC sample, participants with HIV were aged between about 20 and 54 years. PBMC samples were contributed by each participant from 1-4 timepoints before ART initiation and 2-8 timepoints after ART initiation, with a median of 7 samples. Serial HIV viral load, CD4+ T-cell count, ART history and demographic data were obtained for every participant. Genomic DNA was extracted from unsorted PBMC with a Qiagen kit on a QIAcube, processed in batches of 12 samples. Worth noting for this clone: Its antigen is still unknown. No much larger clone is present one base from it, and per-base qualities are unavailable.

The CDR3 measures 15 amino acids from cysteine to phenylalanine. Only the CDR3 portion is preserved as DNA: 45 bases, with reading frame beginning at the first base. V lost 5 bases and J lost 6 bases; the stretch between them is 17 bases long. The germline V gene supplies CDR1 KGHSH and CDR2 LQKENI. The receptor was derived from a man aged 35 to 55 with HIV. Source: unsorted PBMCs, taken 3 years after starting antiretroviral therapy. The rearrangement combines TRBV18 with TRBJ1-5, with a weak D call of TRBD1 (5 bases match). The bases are TGTGCCAGCTCATCGGGACTCCAGGGAGGTCAGCCCCAGCATTTT. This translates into CASSSGLQGGQPQHF.